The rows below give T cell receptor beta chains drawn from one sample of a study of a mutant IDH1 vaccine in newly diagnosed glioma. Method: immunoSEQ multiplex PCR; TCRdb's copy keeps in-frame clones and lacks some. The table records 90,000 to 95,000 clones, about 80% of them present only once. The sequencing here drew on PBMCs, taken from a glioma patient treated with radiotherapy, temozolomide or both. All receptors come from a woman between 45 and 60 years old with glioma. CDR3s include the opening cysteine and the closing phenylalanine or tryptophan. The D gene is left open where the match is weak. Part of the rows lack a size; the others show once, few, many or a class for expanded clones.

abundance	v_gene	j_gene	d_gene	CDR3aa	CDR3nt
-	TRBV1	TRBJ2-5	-	CTSSQDFCSGTSGAHYQETQYF	TGCACCAGCAGCCAAGATTTTTGCTCCGGGACTAGCGGGGCTCATTACCAAGAGACCCAGTACTTC
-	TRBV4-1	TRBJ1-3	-	CASSPLTGISGNTIYF	TGCGCCAGCAGCCCCCTGACAGGTATCTCTGGAAACACCATATATTTT
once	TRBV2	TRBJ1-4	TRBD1	CATKDRVVEKLFF	TGTGCCACCAAGGACAGGGTAGTTGAAAAACTGTTTTTT
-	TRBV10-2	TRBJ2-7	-	CASSESAPGSRQYF	TGCGCCAGCAGTGAGTCCGCTCCAGGGAGTCGGCAGTACTTC
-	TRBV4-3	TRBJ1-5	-	CASSRDGRFFPNNDSNQPQHF	TGCGCCAGCAGCCGGGACGGGAGATTTTTCCCCAACAACGATAGCAATCAGCCCCAGCATTTT
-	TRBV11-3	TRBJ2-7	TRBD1	CASSLGGTGKGYEQYF	TGTGCCAGCAGCTTGGGAGGGACAGGGAAAGGCTACGAGCAGTACTTC
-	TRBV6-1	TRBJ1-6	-	CASSDIQGNSPLHF	TGTGCCAGCAGTGACATACAGGGTAATTCACCCCTCCACTTT
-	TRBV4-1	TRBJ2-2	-	CASSHPTGTGELFF	TGCGCCAGCAGCCACCCCACGGGCACCGGGGAGCTGTTTTTT
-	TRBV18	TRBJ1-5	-	CASSPGPSYNQPQHF	TGTGCCAGCTCACCGGGACCTTCCTACAATCAGCCCCAGCATTTT
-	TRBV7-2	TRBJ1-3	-	CASSRQSSGNTIYF	TGTGCCAGCAGCCGACAGAGCTCTGGAAACACCATATATTTT
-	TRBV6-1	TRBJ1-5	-	CASSEARGRGPQHF	TGTGCCAGCAGTGAAGCGCGGGGGCGCGGGCCCCAGCATTTT
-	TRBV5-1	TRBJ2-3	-	CASSLEALDTDTQYF	TGCGCCAGCAGCTTGGAGGCCCTTGATACAGATACGCAGTATTTT
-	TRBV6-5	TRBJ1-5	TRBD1	CASSPDRDQPQHF	TGTGCCAGCAGCCCGGACAGGGATCAGCCCCAGCATTTT
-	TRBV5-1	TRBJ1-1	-	CASSFTYRENTEAFF	TGCGCCAGCAGCTTCACTTACAGGGAGAACACTGAAGCTTTCTTT
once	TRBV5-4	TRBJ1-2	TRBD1	CASSRTGGNGYTF	TGTGCCAGCAGCAGGACAGGGGGCAATGGCTACACCTTC
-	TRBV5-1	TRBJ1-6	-	CASSPAGGYSPLHF	TGCGCCAGCAGCCCGGCCGGGGGCTATTCACCCCTCCACTTT
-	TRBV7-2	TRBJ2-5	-	CASSLATGKGQETQYF	TGTGCCAGCAGCTTAGCGACCGGAAAAGGGCAAGAGACCCAGTACTTC
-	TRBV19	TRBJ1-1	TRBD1	CASMVGTGLNTEAFF	TGTGCCAGTATGGTGGGGACAGGGTTAAACACTGAAGCTTTCTTT